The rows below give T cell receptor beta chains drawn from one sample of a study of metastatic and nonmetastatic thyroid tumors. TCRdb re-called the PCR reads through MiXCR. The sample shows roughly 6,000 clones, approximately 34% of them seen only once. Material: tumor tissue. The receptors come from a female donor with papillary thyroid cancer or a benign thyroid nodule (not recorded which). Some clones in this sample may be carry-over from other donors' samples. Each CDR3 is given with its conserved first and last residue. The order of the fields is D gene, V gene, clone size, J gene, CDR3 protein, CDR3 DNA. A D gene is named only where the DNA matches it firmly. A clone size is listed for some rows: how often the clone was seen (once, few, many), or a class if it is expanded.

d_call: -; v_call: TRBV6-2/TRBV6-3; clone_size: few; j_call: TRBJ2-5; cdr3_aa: CASSYSKRQQETQYF; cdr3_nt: TGTGCCAGCAGTTACTCGAAAAGACAGCAAGAGACCCAGTACTTC
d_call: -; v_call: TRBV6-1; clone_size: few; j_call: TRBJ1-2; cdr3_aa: CASSEDRRYGYTF; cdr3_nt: TGTGCCAGCAGTGAGGACAGAAGATATGGCTACACCTTC
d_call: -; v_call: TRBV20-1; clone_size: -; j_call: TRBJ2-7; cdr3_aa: CSASDGVSSYEQYF; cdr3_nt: TGCAGTGCCTCCGACGGGGTCAGCTCCTACGAGCAGTACTTC
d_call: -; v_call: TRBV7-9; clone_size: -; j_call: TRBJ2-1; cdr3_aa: CASSSIGTYNEQFF; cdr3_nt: TGTGCCAGCAGCTCTATCGGGACCTACAATGAGCAGTTCTTC
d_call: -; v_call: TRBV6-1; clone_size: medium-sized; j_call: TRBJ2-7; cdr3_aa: CASSHRQESSYEQYF; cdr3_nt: TGTGCCAGCAGCCATCGACAGGAATCCTCCTACGAGCAGTACTTC
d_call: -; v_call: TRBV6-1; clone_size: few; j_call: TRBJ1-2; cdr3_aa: CASSGVGDYGYTF; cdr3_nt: TGTGCCAGCAGTGGTGTAGGGGATTATGGCTACACCTTC
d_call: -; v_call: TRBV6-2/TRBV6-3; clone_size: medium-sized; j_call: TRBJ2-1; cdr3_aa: CASSYPPIEQFF; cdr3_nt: TGTGCCAGCAGCTACCCTCCTATTGAGCAGTTCTTC
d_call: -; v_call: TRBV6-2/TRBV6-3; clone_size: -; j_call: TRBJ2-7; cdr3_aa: CASSYLGPDSYEQYF; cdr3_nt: TGTGCCAGCAGTTACTTGGGACCGGATTCCTACGAGCAGTACTTC
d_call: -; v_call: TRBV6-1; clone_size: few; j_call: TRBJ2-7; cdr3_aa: CASSRFLGSTSSYEQYF; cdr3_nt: TGTGCCAGCAGTCGTTTCTTGGGATCTACCAGCTCCTACGAGCAGTACTTC
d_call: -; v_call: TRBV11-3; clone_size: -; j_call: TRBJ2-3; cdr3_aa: CASSGPHSTDTQYF; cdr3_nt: TGTGCCAGCAGCGGTCCCCATAGCACAGATACGCAGTATTTT
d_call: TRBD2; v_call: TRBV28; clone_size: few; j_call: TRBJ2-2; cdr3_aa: CASSLNREGLGRRELFF; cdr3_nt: TGTGCCAGCAGTTTAAATCGGGAGGGCCTTGGGAGGCGGGAGCTGTTTTTT
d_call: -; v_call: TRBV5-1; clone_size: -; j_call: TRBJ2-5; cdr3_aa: CASSLIGQSQETQYF; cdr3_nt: TGCGCCAGCAGCTTGATTGGACAGAGCCAAGAGACCCAGTACTTC
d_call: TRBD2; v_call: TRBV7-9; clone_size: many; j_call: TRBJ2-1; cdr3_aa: CASSFGLAAYNEQFF; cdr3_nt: TGTGCCAGCAGCTTCGGACTAGCGGCCTACAATGAGCAGTTCTTC
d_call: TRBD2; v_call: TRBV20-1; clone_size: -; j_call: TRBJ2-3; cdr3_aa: CSARVLAGGPHTQYF; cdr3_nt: TGCAGTGCTAGAGTATTAGCGGGAGGGCCGCATACGCAGTATTTT
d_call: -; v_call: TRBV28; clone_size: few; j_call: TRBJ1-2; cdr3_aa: CASSFGGDGYTF; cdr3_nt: TGTGCCAGCAGTTTCGGCGGGGATGGCTACACCTTC
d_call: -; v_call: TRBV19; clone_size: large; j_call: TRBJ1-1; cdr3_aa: CASSIVGESGTEAFF; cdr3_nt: TGTGCCAGTAGTATAGTGGGGGAATCGGGCACTGAAGCTTTCTTT
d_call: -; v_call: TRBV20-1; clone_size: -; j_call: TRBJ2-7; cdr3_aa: CSASRFSGEPSLEQYF; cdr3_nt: TGCAGTGCTAGCCGGTTCTCGGGAGAACCTTCTCTCGAGCAGTACTTC
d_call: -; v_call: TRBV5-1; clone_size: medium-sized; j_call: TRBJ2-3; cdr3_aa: CASSPLHNTDTQYF; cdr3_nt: TGCGCCAGCAGCCCTCTCCACAACACAGATACGCAGTATTTT
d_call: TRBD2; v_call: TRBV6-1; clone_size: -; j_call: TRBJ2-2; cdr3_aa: CASQREGTGELFF; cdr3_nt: TGTGCCAGCCAGCGGGAGGGCACCGGGGAGCTGTTTTTT
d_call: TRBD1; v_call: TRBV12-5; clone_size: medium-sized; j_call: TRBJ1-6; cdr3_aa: CASGQGYEGSPLHF; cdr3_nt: TGTGCTAGTGGACAGGGGTATGAGGGTTCACCCCTCCACTTT
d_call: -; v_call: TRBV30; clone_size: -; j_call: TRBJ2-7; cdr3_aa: CAWDDRHYEQYF; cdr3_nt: TGTGCCTGGGATGACAGGCACTACGAGCAGTACTTC
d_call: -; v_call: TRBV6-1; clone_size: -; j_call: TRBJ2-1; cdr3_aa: CASSLQDGLNEQFF; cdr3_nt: TGTGCCAGCAGCCTACAAGATGGGCTCAATGAGCAGTTCTTC
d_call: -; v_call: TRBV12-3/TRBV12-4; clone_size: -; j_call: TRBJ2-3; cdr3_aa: CASSLDLEQGTYTQYF; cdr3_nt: TGTGCCAGCAGTTTAGATTTGGAGCAAGGTACTTATACGCAGTATTTT
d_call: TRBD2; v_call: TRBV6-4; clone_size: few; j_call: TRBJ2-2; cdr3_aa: CASSSSGWNTGELFF; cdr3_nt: TGTGCCAGCAGTTCTAGCGGGTGGAACACCGGGGAGCTGTTTTTT
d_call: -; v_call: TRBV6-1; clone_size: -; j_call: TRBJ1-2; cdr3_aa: CASSVDIGKANYGYTF; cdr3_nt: TGTGCCAGCAGTGTAGATATCGGGAAAGCTAACTATGGCTACACCTTC
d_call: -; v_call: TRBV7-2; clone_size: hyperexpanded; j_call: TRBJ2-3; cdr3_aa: CASDSGGREDTQYF; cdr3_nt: TGTGCCAGTGACTCCGGGGGGCGTGAAGATACGCAGTATTTT
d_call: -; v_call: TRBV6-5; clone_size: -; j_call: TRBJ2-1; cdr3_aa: CASSYVAGVYNEQFF; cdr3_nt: TGTGCCAGCAGTTACGTGGCAGGGGTCTACAATGAGCAGTTCTTC
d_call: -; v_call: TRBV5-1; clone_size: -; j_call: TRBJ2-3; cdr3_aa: CASSLEVSGGRDTQYF; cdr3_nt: TGCGCCAGCAGCTTGGAGGTCAGTGGGGGTAGGGATACGCAGTATTTT
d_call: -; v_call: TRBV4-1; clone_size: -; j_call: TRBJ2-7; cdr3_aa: CASSQGIAYEQYF; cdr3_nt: TGCGCCAGCAGCCAAGGTATCGCGTACGAGCAGTACTTC
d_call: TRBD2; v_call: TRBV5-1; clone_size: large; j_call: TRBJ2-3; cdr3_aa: CASSLYGGREDTQYF; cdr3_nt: TGCGCCAGCAGCTTGTACGGCGGGAGGGAGGATACGCAGTATTTT
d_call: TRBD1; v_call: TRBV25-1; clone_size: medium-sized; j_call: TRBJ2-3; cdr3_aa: CASSDGTERTDTQYF; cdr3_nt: TGTGCCAGCAGTGATGGGACAGAAAGGACAGATACGCAGTATTTT
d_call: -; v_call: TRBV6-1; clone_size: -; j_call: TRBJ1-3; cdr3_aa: CASSAPINSGNTIYF; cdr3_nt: TGTGCCAGCAGTGCGCCCATCAACTCTGGAAACACCATATATTTT
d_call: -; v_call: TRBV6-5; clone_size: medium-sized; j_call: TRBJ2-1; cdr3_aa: CASSYGGTYNEQFF; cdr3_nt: TGTGCCAGCAGTTACGGGGGAACCTACAATGAGCAGTTCTTC
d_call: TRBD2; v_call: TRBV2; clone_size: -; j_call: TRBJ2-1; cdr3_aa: CASSGTSGMSYNEQFF; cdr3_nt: TGTGCCAGCAGCGGGACTAGCGGGATGTCCTACAATGAGCAGTTCTTC
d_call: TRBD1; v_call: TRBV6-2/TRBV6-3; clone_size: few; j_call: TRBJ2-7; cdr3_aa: CASSYPTGASYEQYF; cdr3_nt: TGTGCCAGCAGTTACCCGACAGGGGCATCCTACGAGCAGTACTTC
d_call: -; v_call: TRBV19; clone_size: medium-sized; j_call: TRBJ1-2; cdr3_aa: CASPTKGYSYGYTF; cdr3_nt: TGTGCCAGCCCTACGAAAGGGTACTCCTATGGCTACACCTTC
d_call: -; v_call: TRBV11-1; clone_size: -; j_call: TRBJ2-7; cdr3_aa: CASSLEYSLHPYEQYF; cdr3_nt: TGTGCCAGCAGCTTAGAGTACAGCCTCCACCCCTACGAGCAGTACTTC
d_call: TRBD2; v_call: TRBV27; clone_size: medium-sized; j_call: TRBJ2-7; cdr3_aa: CASSLTGRAYEQYF; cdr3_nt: TGTGCCAGCAGTTTAACTGGGAGGGCCTACGAGCAGTACTTC
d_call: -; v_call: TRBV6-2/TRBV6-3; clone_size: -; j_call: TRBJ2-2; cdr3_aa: CASSWAWPRVRELFF; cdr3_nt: TGTGCCAGCAGTTGGGCCTGGCCCCGGGTCCGGGAGCTGTTTTTT
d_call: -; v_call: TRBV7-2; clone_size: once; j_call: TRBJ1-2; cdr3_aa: CASSSTGTYGYTF; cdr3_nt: TGTGCCAGCAGCTCCACCGGGACCTATGGCTACACCTTC
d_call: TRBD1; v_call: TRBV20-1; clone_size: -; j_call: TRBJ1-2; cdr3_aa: CSARDLGQGDGYTF; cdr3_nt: TGCAGTGCTAGAGATCTAGGACAGGGGGATGGCTACACCTTC
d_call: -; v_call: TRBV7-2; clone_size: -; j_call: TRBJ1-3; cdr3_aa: CASSLAGAGNTIYF; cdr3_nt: TGTGCCAGCAGCTTAGCGGGGGCTGGAAACACCATATATTTT
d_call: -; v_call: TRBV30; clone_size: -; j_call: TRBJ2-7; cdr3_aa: CAWSERGDYEQYF; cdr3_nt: TGTGCCTGGAGTGAGAGGGGGGACTACGAGCAGTACTTC
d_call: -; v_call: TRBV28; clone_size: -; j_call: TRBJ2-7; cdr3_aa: CASKAGAPVSYEQYF; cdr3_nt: TGTGCCAGCAAAGCCGGGGCTCCTGTATCCTACGAGCAGTACTTC
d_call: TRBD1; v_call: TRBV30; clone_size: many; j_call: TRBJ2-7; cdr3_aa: CAWTPGTGSPQQYF; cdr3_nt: TGTGCCTGGACCCCCGGGACAGGCAGTCCCCAGCAGTACTTC
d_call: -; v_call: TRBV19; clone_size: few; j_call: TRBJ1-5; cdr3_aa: CASSIVDSPNQPQHF; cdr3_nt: TGTGCCAGTAGTATAGTCGACAGCCCAAATCAGCCCCAGCATTTT